A selection of T cell receptor beta chains follows, all from one sample in a study of blood T cell repertoires in COVID-19. Assay: immunoSEQ multiplex PCR; the TCRdb copy retains only in-frame clones and omits some. Seen here are 250,000 to 350,000 clones, roughly 90% observed once, and the top ten hold roughly 12%. Sequences were obtained from peripheral blood. The receptors shown here come from a woman aged 25 to 45 with COVID-19, enrolled during active disease. Each CDR3 is given with its conserved first and last residue. A D gene is named only where the DNA matches it firmly. The size entry is marked missing in some rows and otherwise reads once, few, many or a size class.

clone size: .; V gene: TRBV5-1; D gene: TRBD1; J gene: TRBJ1-2; CDR3 DNA: TGCGCCAGCAGCTTGACAGGGGGGCATGGCTACACCTTC; CDR3 protein: CASSLTGGHGYTF
clone size: .; V gene: TRBV14; D gene: TRBD1; J gene: TRBJ1-1; CDR3 DNA: TGTGCCAGCAGCCCGACAGGGGTCACTGAAGCTTTCTTT; CDR3 protein: CASSPTGVTEAFF
clone size: .; V gene: TRBV3-1/TRBV3-2; D gene: .; J gene: TRBJ1-3; CDR3 DNA: TGTGCCAGCAGCCCACCGGGGATCTCTGGAAACACCATATATTTT; CDR3 protein: CASSPPGISGNTIYF
clone size: .; V gene: TRBV9; D gene: .; J gene: TRBJ1-3; CDR3 DNA: TGTGCCAGCAGCGTAGTGCCGCGCTCTGGAAACACCATATATTTT; CDR3 protein: CASSVVPRSGNTIYF
clone size: once; V gene: TRBV5-5; D gene: TRBD1; J gene: TRBJ2-5; CDR3 DNA: TGTGCCAGCAGCTCCCCCGGGACAGGGGGAGAGACCCAGTACTTC; CDR3 protein: CASSSPGTGGETQYF
clone size: .; V gene: TRBV5-6; D gene: TRBD1; J gene: TRBJ1-2; CDR3 DNA: TGTGCCAGCAGCCCGGGACAGGGATATGGCTACACCTTC; CDR3 protein: CASSPGQGYGYTF
clone size: .; V gene: TRBV24-1; D gene: .; J gene: TRBJ1-2; CDR3 DNA: TGTGCCACCAGTGGAGGTTCAACGAGCTATGGCTACACCTTC; CDR3 protein: CATSGGSTSYGYTF
clone size: .; V gene: TRBV28; D gene: TRBD2; J gene: TRBJ2-6; CDR3 DNA: TGTGCCAGCAGTTCGCCGGGGGGAACCGCTGGGGCCAACGTCCTGACTTTC; CDR3 protein: CASSSPGGTAGANVLTF
clone size: .; V gene: TRBV28; D gene: .; J gene: TRBJ1-4; CDR3 DNA: TGTGCCAGCAGCGGGTTCCAGACAGGCGCTAATGAAAAACTGTTTTTT; CDR3 protein: CASSGFQTGANEKLFF
clone size: .; V gene: TRBV19; D gene: TRBD1; J gene: TRBJ2-7; CDR3 DNA: TGTGCCAGTAGTCCCGAGGTGGGAACAGGGGGGAGCGAGCAGTACTTC; CDR3 protein: CASSPEVGTGGSEQYF
clone size: .; V gene: TRBV29-1; D gene: .; J gene: TRBJ1-2; CDR3 DNA: TGCAGCTCTGGTGGAGCGTCTGGCTACACCTTC; CDR3 protein: CSSGGASGYTF
clone size: .; V gene: TRBV6-5; D gene: .; J gene: TRBJ1-2; CDR3 DNA: TGTGCCAGCAGGCACGAAGGGGGGGACGGCTACACCTTC; CDR3 protein: CASRHEGGDGYTF
clone size: .; V gene: TRBV19; D gene: TRBD2; J gene: TRBJ2-1; CDR3 DNA: TGTGCCAGTAGTACCCTAGCGGGGCCCTACAATGAGCAGTTCTTC; CDR3 protein: CASSTLAGPYNEQFF
clone size: .; V gene: TRBV5-6; D gene: TRBD1; J gene: TRBJ1-2; CDR3 DNA: TGTGCCAGCATTATCACAGGGGGCATCTATGGCTACACCTTC; CDR3 protein: CASIITGGIYGYTF
clone size: .; V gene: TRBV4-1; D gene: TRBD2; J gene: TRBJ2-7; CDR3 DNA: TGCGCCAGCAGCTTCGGGGAGGGTTACGAGCAGTACTTC; CDR3 protein: CASSFGEGYEQYF
clone size: .; V gene: TRBV6-5; D gene: .; J gene: TRBJ1-1; CDR3 DNA: TGTGCCAGCAGTTCCGGGGAGGTCACTGAAGCTTTCTTT; CDR3 protein: CASSSGEVTEAFF
clone size: .; V gene: TRBV10-3; D gene: TRBD2; J gene: TRBJ2-7; CDR3 DNA: TGTGCCATCAGTGAGAGAGAAGCGGGGCCTGCTTACGAGCAGTACTTC; CDR3 protein: CAISEREAGPAYEQYF
clone size: .; V gene: TRBV5-5; D gene: .; J gene: TRBJ2-2; CDR3 DNA: TGTGCCAGCAGCTTGGGAATCGGAGCGAACACCGGGGAGCTGTTTTTT; CDR3 protein: CASSLGIGANTGELFF